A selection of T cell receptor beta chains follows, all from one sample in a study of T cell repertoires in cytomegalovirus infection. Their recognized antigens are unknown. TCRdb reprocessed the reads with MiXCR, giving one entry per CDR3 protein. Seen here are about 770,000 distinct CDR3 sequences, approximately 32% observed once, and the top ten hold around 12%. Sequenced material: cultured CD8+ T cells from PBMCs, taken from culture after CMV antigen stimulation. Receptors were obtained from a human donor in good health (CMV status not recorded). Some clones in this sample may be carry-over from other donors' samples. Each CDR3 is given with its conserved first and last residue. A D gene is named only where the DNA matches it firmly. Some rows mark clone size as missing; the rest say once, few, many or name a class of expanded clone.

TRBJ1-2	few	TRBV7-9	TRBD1	CASRGRRGLSYGYTF	TGTGCCAGCAGAGGACGCAGGGGGCTGAGCTATGGCTACACCTTC
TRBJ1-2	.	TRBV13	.	CASSLQGGEGYGYTF	TGTGCCAGCAGCTTACAAGGAGGGGAGGGCTATGGCTACACCTTC
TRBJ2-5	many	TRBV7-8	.	CASSFLGLRETQYF	TGTGCCAGCAGCTTCCTCGGTTTGAGGGAGACCCAGTACTTC
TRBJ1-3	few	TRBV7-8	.	CASSLTTGNTIYF	TGTGCCAGCAGCTTAACTACAGGAAACACCATATATTTT
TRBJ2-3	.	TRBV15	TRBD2	CATSRVRLADRTDTQYF	TGTGCCACCAGCAGAGTCCGACTAGCGGATCGCACAGATACGCAGTATTTT
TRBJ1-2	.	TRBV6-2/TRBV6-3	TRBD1	CASSYHRDRGNYGYTF	TGTGCCAGCAGTTATCACCGGGACAGGGGTAACTATGGCTACACCTTC
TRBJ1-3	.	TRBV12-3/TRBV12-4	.	CASSFNPPLDSGNTIYF	TGTGCCAGCAGTTTTAATCCCCCACTCGACTCTGGAAACACCATATATTTT
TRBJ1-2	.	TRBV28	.	CASSLDWEGGYTF	TGTGCCAGCAGTCTGGACTGGGAAGGGGGCTACACCTTC
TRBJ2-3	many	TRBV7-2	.	CASSPFRGSGSTDTQYF	TGTGCCAGCAGCCCCTTCCGGGGTAGCGGCAGCACAGATACGCAGTATTTT
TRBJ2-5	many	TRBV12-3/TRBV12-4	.	CASSPGGADHQETQYF	TGTGCCAGCAGCCCCGGGGGAGCGGACCACCAAGAGACCCAGTACTTC
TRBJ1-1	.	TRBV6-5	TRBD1	CASSYSTGVKNTEAFF	TGTGCCAGCAGTTACTCGACAGGGGTGAAGAACACTGAAGCTTTCTTT
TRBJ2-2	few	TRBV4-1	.	CASSQDNTYTNTGELFF	TGCGCCAGCAGCCAAGATAACACCTACACGAACACCGGGGAGCTGTTTTTT
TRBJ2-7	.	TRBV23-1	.	CASPGSYSGDRVAYEQYF	TGCGCCAGCCCAGGGTCCTACTCGGGGGACAGAGTTGCTTACGAGCAGTACTTC
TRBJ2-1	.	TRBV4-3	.	CASSQDWQGIDEQFF	TGCGCCAGCAGCCAAGATTGGCAGGGGATTGATGAGCAGTTCTTC
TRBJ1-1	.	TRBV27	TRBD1	CASSLSQSGTANTEAFF	TGTGCCAGCAGTTTATCGCAGTCCGGGACAGCGAACACTGAAGCTTTCTTT
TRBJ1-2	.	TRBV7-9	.	CASSSGKGTVGYTF	TGTGCCAGCAGCTCGGGCAAAGGGACTGTGGGCTACACCTTC
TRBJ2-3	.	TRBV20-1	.	CSASKLTDTQYF	TGCAGTGCTAGTAAATTGACAGATACGCAGTATTTT
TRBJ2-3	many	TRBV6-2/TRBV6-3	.	CASSYTSSTDTQYF	TGTGCCAGCAGTTACACGTCTAGCACAGATACGCAGTATTTT
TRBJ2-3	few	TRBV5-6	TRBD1	CASSLDRGLTDTQYF	TGTGCCAGCAGCTTGGACAGGGGGCTTACAGATACGCAGTATTTT
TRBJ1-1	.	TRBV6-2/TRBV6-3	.	CASQKTRNMNTEAFF	TGTGCCAGCCAAAAGACGAGGAATATGAACACTGAAGCTTTCTTT
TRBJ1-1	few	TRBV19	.	CASSPMGGPEAFF	TGTGCCAGTAGTCCGATGGGGGGCCCTGAAGCTTTCTTT
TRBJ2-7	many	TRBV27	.	CASSPGTSYEQYF	TGTGCCAGCAGCCCGGGGACCTCCTACGAGCAGTACTTC
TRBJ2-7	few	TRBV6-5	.	CASSYSKGSSHYEQYF	TGTGCCAGCAGTTACTCAAAGGGGTCCAGCCACTACGAGCAGTACTTC
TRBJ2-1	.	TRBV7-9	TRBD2	CASSPRGGAGVNEQFF	TGTGCCAGCAGCCCCCGGGGTGGAGCGGGGGTCAATGAGCAGTTCTTC
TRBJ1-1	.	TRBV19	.	CASSLSDYVAEAFF	TGTGCCAGTAGTTTAAGCGACTATGTGGCTGAAGCTTTCTTT
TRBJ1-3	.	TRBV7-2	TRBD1	CASSDVRTGGRNTIYF	TGTGCCAGCAGCGACGTGCGGACAGGGGGCAGAAACACCATATATTTT
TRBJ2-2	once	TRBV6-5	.	CASISLRENTGELFF	TGTGCCAGCATCTCGCTAAGGGAGAACACCGGGGAGCTGTTTTTT
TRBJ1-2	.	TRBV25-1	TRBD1	CASSEWRTGGIYGYTF	TGTGCCAGCAGTGAATGGAGGACAGGGGGGATCTATGGCTACACCTTC